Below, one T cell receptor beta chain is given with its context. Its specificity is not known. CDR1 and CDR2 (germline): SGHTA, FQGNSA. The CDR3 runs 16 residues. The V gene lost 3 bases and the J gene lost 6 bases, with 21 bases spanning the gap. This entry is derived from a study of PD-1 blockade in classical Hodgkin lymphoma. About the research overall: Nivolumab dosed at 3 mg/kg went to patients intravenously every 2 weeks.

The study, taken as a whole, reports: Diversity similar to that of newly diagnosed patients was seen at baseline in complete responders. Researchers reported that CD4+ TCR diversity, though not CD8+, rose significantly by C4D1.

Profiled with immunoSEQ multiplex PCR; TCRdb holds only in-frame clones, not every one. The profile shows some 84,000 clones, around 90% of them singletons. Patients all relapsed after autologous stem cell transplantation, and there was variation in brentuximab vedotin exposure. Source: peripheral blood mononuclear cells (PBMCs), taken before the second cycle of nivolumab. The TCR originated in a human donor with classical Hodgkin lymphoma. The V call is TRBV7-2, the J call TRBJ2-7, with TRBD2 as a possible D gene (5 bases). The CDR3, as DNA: TGTGCCAGCAGCTTCAAGAAGGGAACTAGTTCCCCCGAGCAGTACTTC. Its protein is CASSFKKGTSSPEQYF. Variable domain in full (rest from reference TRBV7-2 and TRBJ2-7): GAGVSQSPSNKVTEKGKDVELRCDPISGHTALYWYRQSLGQGLEFLIYFQGNSAPDKSGLPSDRFSAERTGGSVSTLTIQRTQQEDSAVYLCASSFKKGTSSPEQYFGPGTRLTVT.